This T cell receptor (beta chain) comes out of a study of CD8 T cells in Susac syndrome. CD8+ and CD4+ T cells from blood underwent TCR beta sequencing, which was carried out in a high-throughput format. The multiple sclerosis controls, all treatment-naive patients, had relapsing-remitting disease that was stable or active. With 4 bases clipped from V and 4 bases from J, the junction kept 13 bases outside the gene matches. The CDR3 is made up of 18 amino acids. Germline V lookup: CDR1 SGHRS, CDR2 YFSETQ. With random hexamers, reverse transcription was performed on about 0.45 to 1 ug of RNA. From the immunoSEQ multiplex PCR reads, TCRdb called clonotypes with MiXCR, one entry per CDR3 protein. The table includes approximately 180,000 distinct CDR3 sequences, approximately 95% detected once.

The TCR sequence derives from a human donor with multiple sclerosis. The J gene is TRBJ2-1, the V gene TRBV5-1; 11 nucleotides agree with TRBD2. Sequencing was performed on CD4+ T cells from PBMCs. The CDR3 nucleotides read TGCGCCAGCAGCCCGCCCCGTCAGGGGACTAGCGGATACAATGAGCAGTTCTTC. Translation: CASSPPRQGTSGYNEQFF.